The T cell receptor beta chain described here comes from a study of T cells in Graves' hyperthyroidism and ophthalmopathy. Whole-study findings and limits: Blood also showed most of the thyroid clonotypes that were expanded above 0.001.

This clonotype was seen at least ten times. The antigen is not known. CDR1 SGHRS and CDR2 YFSETQ come from the germline V gene. Trimming pared 0 bases from V and 10 bases from J, leaving 10 bases between. The CDR3 is 12 residues long. The source material, RNA transcripts, was used to amplify TCR beta CDR3 regions. RT-PCR in the first round (using the HTBI primer set) targeted the TCR CDR3. From the multiplex PCR reads, TCRdb called clonotypes with MiXCR, one entry per CDR3 protein. This sample has approximately 98,000 distinct CDR3 sequences; approximately 39% occur once, and the top ten carry 10%. This chain joins TRBV5-1 and TRBJ1-1; possibly TRBD1 for D (5 bases). The TCR originated in a woman in her 30s with Graves' hyperthyroidism. The specimen sequenced was peripheral blood or thyroid tissue (not recorded which). The CDR3 region has the DNA TGCGCCAGCAGCTTGGAGAAGGGGCGAGCTTTCTTT. The encoded protein is CASSLEKGRAFF.